Below are 5 T cell receptor beta chains sequenced from a single sample in a study of CD8+ T cells in alopecia areata. cDNA reverse transcribed from extracted RNA served as the sequencing template. The data were produced by immunoSEQ multiplex PCR, yet TCRdb's version contains in-frame clones alone and is incomplete. The table records 100,000 to 150,000 clones, roughly 58% of them present only once. Treatment described: oral pan-JAK inhibitor, 5-10 mg twice daily. Sequenced here: CD8+ T cells sorted from blood, sampled at week 4, from a patient treated with tofacitinib. The receptors derive from a human donor with alopecia areata.

The chain combines TRBV11-2 with TRBJ2-1; no reliable D call. Trimming took 5 bases from V and 0 from J, leaving 8 bases between them. This CDR3 spans 14 amino acids. Germline CDR1 SGHAT, CDR2 FQNNGV. The CDR3: CASSQGSSYNEQFF. CDR3 bases: TGTGCCAGCAGCCAAGGTAGCTCCTACAATGAGCAGTTCTTC. The variable domain in full, with the rest retrieved from reference TRBV11-2 and TRBJ2-1, is EAGVAQSPRYKIIEKRQSVAFWCNPISGHATLYWYQQILGQGPKLLIQFQNNGVVDDSQLPKDRFSAERLKGVDSTLKIQPAKLEDSAVYLCASSQGSSYNEQFFGPGTRLTVL.

This clone was detected once. The chain has TRBV7-9 and TRBJ1-2; D gene unclear. Between the trimmed V and J ends, which lost 0 bases and 6 bases, there was a span of 8 bases. The CDR3 totals 13 residues. CDR1 and CDR2 from the germline V gene are SEHNR and FQNEAQ (reference sequence). The CDR3 sequence: CASSLAAGHGYTF. The DNA for the CDR3 is TGTGCCAGCAGCTTAGCCGCTGGGCATGGCTACACCTTC.

The chain recombines TRBV29-1 with TRBJ2-1; 7 bases line up with TRBD1. The V and J ends lost 4 bases and 1 base, in that order; junction bases with no gene match: 4. Germline V gene lookup returns CDR1 SQVTM and CDR2 ANQGSEA. This CDR3 has 14 amino acids. CDR3 residues: CSVGMGQSYNEQFF. CDR3 nucleotide sequence: TGCAGCGTTGGCATGGGACAGTCCTACAATGAGCAGTTCTTC.

In its sample, this clone was seen once. The rearrangement links TRBV7-2 to TRBJ2-5; 7 positions agree with TRBD1. This CDR3 is 14 amino acids long. J lost 2 bases, V lost 5 bases, and 5 bases had no gene match. Germline-derived CDR1 and CDR2 are SGHTA and FQGNSA. CDR3 protein: CASSSPGGQETQYF. For the CDR3, the DNA is TGTGCCAGCAGCAGTCCAGGGGGTCAAGAGACCCAGTACTTC.

This sequence joins TRBV7-9 and TRBJ2-1; no clear D gene. The CDR3 has 13 residues. The V and J ends lost 5 bases and 9 bases respectively, with 14 bases between them. Germline V gives CDR1 SEHNR, CDR2 FQNEAQ (reference sequence). The DNA of the CDR3 is TGTGCCAGCAGCCTACCTTCACGGGTTGAGCAGTTCTTC. This encodes CASSLPSRVEQFF.